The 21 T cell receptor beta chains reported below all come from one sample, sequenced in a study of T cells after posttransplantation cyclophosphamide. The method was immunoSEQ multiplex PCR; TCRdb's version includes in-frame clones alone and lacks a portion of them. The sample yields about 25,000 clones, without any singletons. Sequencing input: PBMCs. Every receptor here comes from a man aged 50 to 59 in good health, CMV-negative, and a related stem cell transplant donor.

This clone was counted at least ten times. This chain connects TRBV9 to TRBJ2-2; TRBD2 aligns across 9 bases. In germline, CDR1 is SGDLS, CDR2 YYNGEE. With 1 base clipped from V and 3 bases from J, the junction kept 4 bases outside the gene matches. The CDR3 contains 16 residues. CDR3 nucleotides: TGTGCCAGCAGCGTAAATAGCGGGAGCCACACCGGGGAGCTGTTTTTT. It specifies CASSVNSGSHTGELFF. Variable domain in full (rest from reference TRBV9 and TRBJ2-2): DSGVTQTPKHLITATGQRVTLRCSPRSGDLSVYWYQQSLDQGLQFLIQYYNGEERAKGNILERFSAQQFPDLHSELNLSSLELGDSALYFCASSVNSGSHTGELFFGEGSRLTVL.

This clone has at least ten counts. CDR3 loop: CASSINSGAIYEQYF. For the CDR3, the DNA is TGTGCCAGTAGTATAAATAGCGGGGCGATCTACGAGCAGTACTTC. The chain couples TRBV19 to TRBJ2-7; TRBD2 matches at 8 bases. V shed 2 bases, J shed 3 bases, and the junction held 6 bases outside the gene matches. The CDR3 extends over 15 amino acids. CDR1 is LNHDA and CDR2 is SQIVND in the germline V gene (reference sequence).

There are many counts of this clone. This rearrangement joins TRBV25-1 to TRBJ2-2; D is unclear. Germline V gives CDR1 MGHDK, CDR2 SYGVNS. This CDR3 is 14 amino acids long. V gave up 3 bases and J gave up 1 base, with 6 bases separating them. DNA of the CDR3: TGTGCCAGCAGTGATTCAGGGAACACCGGGGAGCTGTTTTTT. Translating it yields CASSDSGNTGELFF.

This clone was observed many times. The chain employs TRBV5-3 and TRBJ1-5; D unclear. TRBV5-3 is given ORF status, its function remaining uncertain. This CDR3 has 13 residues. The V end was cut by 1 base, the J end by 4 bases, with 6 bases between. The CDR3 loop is CARSLSRNQPQHF. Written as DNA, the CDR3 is TGTGCCAGAAGCTTGAGCAGGAATCAGCCCCAGCATTTT.

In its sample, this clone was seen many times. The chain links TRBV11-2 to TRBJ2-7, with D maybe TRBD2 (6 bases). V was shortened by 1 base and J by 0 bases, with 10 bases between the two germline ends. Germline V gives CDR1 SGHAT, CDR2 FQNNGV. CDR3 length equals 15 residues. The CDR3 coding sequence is TGTGCCAGCAGCTTAGGTTACGGGAGCTCCTACGAGCAGTACTTC. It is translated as CASSLGYGSSYEQYF.

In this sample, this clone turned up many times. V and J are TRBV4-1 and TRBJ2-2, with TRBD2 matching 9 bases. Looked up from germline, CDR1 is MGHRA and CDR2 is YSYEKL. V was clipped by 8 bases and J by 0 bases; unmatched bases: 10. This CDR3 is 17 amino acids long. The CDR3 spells CASSNVAGATNTGELFF. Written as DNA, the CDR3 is TGCGCCAGCTCTAATGTAGCGGGAGCTACGAACACCGGGGAGCTGTTTTTT.

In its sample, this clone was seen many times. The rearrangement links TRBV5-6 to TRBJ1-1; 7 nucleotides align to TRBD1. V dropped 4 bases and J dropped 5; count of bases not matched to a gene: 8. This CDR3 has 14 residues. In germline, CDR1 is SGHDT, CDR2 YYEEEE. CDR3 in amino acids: CASSLQGSKTEAFF. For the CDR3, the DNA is TGTGCCAGCAGCCTACAGGGGAGCAAGACTGAAGCTTTCTTT.

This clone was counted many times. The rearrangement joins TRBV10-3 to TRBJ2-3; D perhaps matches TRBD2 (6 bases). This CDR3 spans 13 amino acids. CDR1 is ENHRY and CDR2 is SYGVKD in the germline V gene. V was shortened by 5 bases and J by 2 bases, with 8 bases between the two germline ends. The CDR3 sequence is CAISWGDTDTQYF. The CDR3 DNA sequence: TGTGCCATCAGTTGGGGGGACACAGATACGCAGTATTTT.

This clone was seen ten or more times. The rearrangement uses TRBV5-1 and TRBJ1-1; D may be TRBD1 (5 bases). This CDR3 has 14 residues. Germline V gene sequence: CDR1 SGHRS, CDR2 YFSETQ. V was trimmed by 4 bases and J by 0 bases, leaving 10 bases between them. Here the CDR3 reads CASSAPGMNTEAFF. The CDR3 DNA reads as TGCGCCAGCAGCGCCCCAGGGATGAACACTGAAGCTTTCTTT.

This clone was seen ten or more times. The CDR3: CATSGGGTYNEQFF. CDR3 DNA sequence: TGTGCCACCAGCGGGGGGGGAACCTACAATGAGCAGTTCTTC. The chain has TRBV15 and TRBJ2-1, with 7 bases that match TRBD2. V shed 5 bases and J 2 bases; nucleotides not matched to a gene: 3. The CDR3 has 14 residues. Germline V gives CDR1 LNHNV, CDR2 YYDKDF (reference sequence).

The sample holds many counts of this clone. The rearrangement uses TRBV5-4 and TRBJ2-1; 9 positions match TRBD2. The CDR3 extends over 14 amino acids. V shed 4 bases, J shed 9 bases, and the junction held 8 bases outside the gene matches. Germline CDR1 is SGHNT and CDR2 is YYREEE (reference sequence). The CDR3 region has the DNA TGTGCCAGCAGCGGGACTAGCACCATGGTTGAGCAGTTCTTC. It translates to CASSGTSTMVEQFF.

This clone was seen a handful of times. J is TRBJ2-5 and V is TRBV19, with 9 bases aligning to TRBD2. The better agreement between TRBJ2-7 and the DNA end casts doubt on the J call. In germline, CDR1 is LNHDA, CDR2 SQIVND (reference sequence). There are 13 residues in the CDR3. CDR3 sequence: CASSSGGDNEQYF. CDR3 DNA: TGTGCCAGTAGTAGCGGGGGGGATAACGAGCAGTACTTC.

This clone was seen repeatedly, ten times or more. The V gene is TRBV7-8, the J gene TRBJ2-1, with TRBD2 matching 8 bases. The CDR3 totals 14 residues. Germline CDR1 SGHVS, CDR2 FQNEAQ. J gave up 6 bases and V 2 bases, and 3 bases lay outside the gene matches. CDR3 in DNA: TGTGCCAGCAGCTTATTTCGGGAGGGCAATGAGCAGTTCTTC. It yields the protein CASSLFREGNEQFF.

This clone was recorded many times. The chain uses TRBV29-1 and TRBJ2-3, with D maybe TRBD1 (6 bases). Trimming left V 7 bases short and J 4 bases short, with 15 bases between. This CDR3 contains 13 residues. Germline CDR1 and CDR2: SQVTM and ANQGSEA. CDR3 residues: CSGDQGSPDTQYF. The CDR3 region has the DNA TGCAGCGGGGACCAGGGGAGCCCAGATACGCAGTATTTT.

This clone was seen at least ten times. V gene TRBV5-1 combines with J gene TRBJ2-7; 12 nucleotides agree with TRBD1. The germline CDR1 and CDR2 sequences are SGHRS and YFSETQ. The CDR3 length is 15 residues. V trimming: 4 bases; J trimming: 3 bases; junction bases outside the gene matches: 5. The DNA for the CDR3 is TGCGCCAGCAGCGCGGGGACAGGGGGCTTCTACGAGCAGTACTTC. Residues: CASSAGTGGFYEQYF.

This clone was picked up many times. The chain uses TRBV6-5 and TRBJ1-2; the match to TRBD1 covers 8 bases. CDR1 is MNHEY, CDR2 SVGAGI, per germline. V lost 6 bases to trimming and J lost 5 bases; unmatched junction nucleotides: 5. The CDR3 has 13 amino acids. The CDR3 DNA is TGTGCCAGCAGCCGGGACAGGAGGTATGGCTACACCTTC. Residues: CASSRDRRYGYTF.

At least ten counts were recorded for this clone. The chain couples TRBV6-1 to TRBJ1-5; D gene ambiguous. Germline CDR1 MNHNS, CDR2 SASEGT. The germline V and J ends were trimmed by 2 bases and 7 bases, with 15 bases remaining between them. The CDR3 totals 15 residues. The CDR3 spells CASSEFSSRSQPQHF. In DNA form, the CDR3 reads TGTGCCAGCAGTGAATTTAGCTCGAGGTCCCAGCCCCAGCATTTT.

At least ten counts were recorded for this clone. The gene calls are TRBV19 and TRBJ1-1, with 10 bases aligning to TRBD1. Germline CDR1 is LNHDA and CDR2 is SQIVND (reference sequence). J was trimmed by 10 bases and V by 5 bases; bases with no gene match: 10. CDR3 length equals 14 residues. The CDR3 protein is CASSAPGQGFRAFF. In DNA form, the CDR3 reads TGTGCCAGTAGTGCCCCGGGACAGGGGTTTCGAGCTTTCTTT.

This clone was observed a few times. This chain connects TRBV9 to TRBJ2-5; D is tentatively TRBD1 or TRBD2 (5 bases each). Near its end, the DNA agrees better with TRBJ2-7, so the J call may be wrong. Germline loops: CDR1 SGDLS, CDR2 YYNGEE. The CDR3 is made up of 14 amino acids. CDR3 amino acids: CASSDGSSGGEQYF. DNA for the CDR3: TGTGCCAGCAGCGACGGGTCGAGTGGGGGCGAGCAGTACTTC.

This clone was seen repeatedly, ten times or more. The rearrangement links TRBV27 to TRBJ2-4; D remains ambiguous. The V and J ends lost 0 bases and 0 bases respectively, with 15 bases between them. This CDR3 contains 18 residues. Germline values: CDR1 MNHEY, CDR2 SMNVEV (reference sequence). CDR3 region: CASSLSPRLKLAKNIQYF. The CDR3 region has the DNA TGTGCCAGCAGTTTATCGCCACGACTTAAACTAGCCAAAAACATTCAGTACTTC.

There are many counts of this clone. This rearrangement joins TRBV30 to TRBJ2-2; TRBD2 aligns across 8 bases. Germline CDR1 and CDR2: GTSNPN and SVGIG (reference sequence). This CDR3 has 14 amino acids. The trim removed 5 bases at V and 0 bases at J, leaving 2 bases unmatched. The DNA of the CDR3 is TGTGCCTGGGTTAGCGGGACGAACACCGGGGAGCTGTTTTTT. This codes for CAWVSGTNTGELFF.